Presented here are 10 T cell receptor beta chains from one specimen sequenced in a study of graft-versus-host responses after intestinal transplantation. TCRdb keeps only in-frame clones here, not all; method: immunoSEQ multiplex PCR. This table holds 20,000 to 25,000 clones, around 94% found once. Source: PBMCs, taken 156 days after intestinal transplant. Source of these receptors: a human patient who received an intestinal transplant, so some T cells may come from the graft donor.

A word on this clone: At one end the junction does not follow the germline gene, possibly because of a read error. V usage is TRBV7-3 and J usage is TRBJ1-1; 7 bases line up with TRBD1. The CDR3 is made up of 22 amino acids. Germline V gives CDR1 SGHTA, CDR2 FQGTGA. Here the CDR3 reads CAGSLMGLETGNWLGTNTEAFF. The CDR3 nucleotides are TGTGCCGGCAGCTTAATGGGGCTGGAGACAGGGAACTGGTTGGGAACGAACACTGAAGCTTTCTTT.

This clone was detected once. This chain uses TRBV11-2 with TRBJ2-1; tentatively, D is TRBD1 (6 bases). The germline gives CDR1 SGHAT, CDR2 FQNNGV. This CDR3 has 15 residues. Trimming took off 4 bases at V and 7 bases at J, with 17 bases between the two ends. CDR3 loop: CASSSNRVGRNEQFF. The CDR3 DNA is TGTGCCAGCAGCTCCAACAGGGTGGGAAGGAATGAGCAGTTCTTC. Filled out from reference TRBV11-2 and TRBJ2-1, the complete variable domain reads EAGVAQSPRYKIIEKRQSVAFWCNPISGHATLYWYQQILGQGPKLLIQFQNNGVVDDSQLPKDRFSAERLKGVDSTLKIQPAKLEDSAVYLCASSSNRVGRNEQFFGPGTRLTVL.

This chain connects TRBV9 to TRBJ2-5, with 9 bases aligning to TRBD1. Germline V gene lookup returns CDR1 SGDLS and CDR2 YYNGEE. The V and J ends lost 3 bases and 5 bases, in that order; junction bases with no gene match: 11. CDR3 length: 16 amino acids. CDR3 coding DNA: TGTGCCAGCAGCGATGGGACAGGGCCCTTGGGGGAGACCCAGTACTTC. Translated, it gives CASSDGTGPLGETQYF.

A remark on this clone: One end of the junction fails to match germline, which may point to a read error. The chain couples TRBV7-3 to TRBJ1-2, with 9 bases that match TRBD1. Germline V gene lookup returns CDR1 SGHTA and CDR2 FQGTGA. The CDR3 consists of 15 residues. CDR3 nucleotides: TGTGCCAGCAGCCCAAAAGGGACAGGGAACTCTGGCTACACCTTC. It specifies CASSPKGTGNSGYTF.

The V call is TRBV5-1, the J call TRBJ1-1; D is undetermined. CDR3 length: 14 amino acids. Trimming cost V 0 bases and J 8 bases, with 14 bases left between them. The germline CDR1 and CDR2 sequences are SGHRS and YFSETQ. The CDR3 loop reads CASSLASRGREAFF. In DNA form, the CDR3 reads TGCGCCAGCAGCTTGGCCTCTCGAGGCAGGGAAGCTTTCTTT.

This clone was detected once. This chain links TRBV9 with TRBJ1-2; unclear D gene. Trimming removed 3 bases from V and 2 bases from J, with 17 bases in between. Germline V gene sequence: CDR1 SGDLS, CDR2 YYNGEE. The CDR3 has 16 amino acids. CDR3 sequence reads: CASSAATGRINYGYTF. The CDR3 coding sequence is TGTGCCAGCAGCGCAGCAACGGGCAGGATCAACTATGGCTACACCTTC.

The V and J genes are TRBV5-3 and TRBJ2-4; tentatively, D is TRBD1 (6 bases). TRBV5-3 is known as an ORF, though its function is uncertain. The length of the CDR3 is 16 residues. Trimming left V 1 base short and J 0 bases short, with 11 bases between. CDR3 protein: CARSLRTDLAKNIQYF. CDR3 bases: TGTGCCAGAAGCTTGAGGACAGACCTAGCCAAAAACATTCAGTACTTC.

The chain links TRBV27 to TRBJ1-2; possibly TRBD1 for D (6 bases). Trimming removed 6 bases from V and 4 bases from J, with 15 bases in between. Germline CDR1 is MNHEY and CDR2 is SMNVEV (reference sequence). CDR3 length: 14 residues. This CDR3 reads CASRSRGRGYGYTF. The CDR3 DNA sequence: TGTGCCAGCAGGTCCCGAGGCAGGGGCTATGGCTACACCTTC.

The chain has TRBV11-2 and TRBJ2-3; 11 bases are a match to TRBD2. This CDR3 has 16 residues. CDR1 SGHAT and CDR2 FQNNGV come from the germline V gene. Germline trimming cut 4 bases from V and 2 bases from J; bases unmatched to any gene: 5. The CDR3 is CASSSVAGGITDTQYF. The CDR3 region has the DNA TGTGCCAGCAGCTCAGTAGCGGGAGGGATCACAGATACGCAGTATTTT.

The chain has TRBV6-5 and TRBJ1-4; D gene uncertain. In germline, CDR1 is MNHEY, CDR2 SVGAGI. Between the trimmed V and J ends, which lost 8 bases and 8 bases, there was a span of 15 bases. The CDR3 contains 13 residues. The DNA of the CDR3 is TGTGCCAGCTCCATGGGTCCCACCGAAAAACTGTTTTTT. Amino acid sequence: CASSMGPTEKLFF.